The next 15 T cell receptor beta chains were all read from a single sample in a study of monozygotic twins with inflammatory bowel disease. From the 5' RACE reads, TCRdb lists one entry per CDR3 protein and no DNA. Seen in this sample are roughly 320,000 distinct CDR3 sequences; the ten most common clones hold about 5%. Sequenced: blood. These receptors originate from a human donor with ulcerative colitis or Crohn's disease, or a healthy co-twin of an affected twin (not recorded which).

CDR3 sequence: CASSYVRDRNLLEKLFF. This chain uses TRBV6-5 with TRBJ1-4; the TCRdb call, TRBD1, lacks DNA for checking. The CDR3 has 17 residues. The germline gives CDR1 MNHEY, CDR2 SVGAGI.

The J gene is TRBJ2-7, the V gene TRBV2. CDR1 and CDR2 (germline): SNHLY, FYNNEI. The CDR3 length is 15 residues. CDR3 sequence reads: CASSDVAGRTYEQYF.

The CDR3 protein is CASSQEDISGELFF. The chain has TRBV4-1 and TRBJ2-2; as DNA is missing, the TRBD1 call by TCRdb cannot be tested. CDR1 is MGHRA, CDR2 YSYEKL, per germline. This CDR3 is built from 14 residues.

This rearrangement joins TRBV3-1 to TRBJ2-1; there is no DNA to check the TCRdb D call of TRBD2. This CDR3 region has 19 residues. The V gene's germline CDR1 is LGHDT and CDR2 YNNKEL (reference sequence). The CDR3: CASSGGIGRGIGTYNEQFF.

This rearrangement joins TRBV6-1 to TRBJ2-2; with no DNA, the TCRdb D assignment of TRBD1 cannot be verified. Germline CDR1 MNHNS, CDR2 SASEGT. The CDR3 spans 15 residues. CDR3 region: CASRPGQGRTGELFF.

The chain employs TRBV29-1 and TRBJ1-2; as DNA is missing, the TRBD1 call by TCRdb cannot be tested. The CDR3 consists of 13 residues. CDR1 SQVTM and CDR2 ANQGSEA come from the germline V gene. CDR3 sequence reads: CSVARVWGAGYTF.

CDR3 in amino acids: CATSSSRGTGRAGELFF. The chain recombines TRBV15 with TRBJ2-2; TCRdb names TRBD1, which stays unverified in the absence of DNA. This CDR3 has 17 amino acids. Germline loops: CDR1 LNHNV, CDR2 YYDKDF (reference sequence).

The rearrangement links TRBV6-2 or TRBV6-3 to TRBJ2-7. The CDR3 extends over 14 amino acids. Germline-derived CDR1 and CDR2 are MNHEY and SVGEGT. The CDR3 loop reads CASSYDVGTYEQYF.

This sequence joins TRBV14 and TRBJ1-3. Per germline, CDR1 SGHDN and CDR2 FVKESK. The CDR3 is 14 amino acids. The CDR3 loop reads CASSQDLAGNTIYF.

The chain is built from TRBV2 and TRBJ2-3. The CDR3 sequence is 15 residues long. From germline, CDR1 is SNHLY and CDR2 FYNNEI. The CDR3 is CASSETTYAGDTQYF.

This chain joins TRBV27 and TRBJ1-3; the TCRdb call, TRBD1, lacks DNA for checking. Germline lookup yields CDR1 MNHEY and CDR2 SMNVEV (reference sequence). The CDR3 is made up of 14 amino acids. CDR3: CASTGQGTGNTIYF.

The chain joins TRBV28 to TRBJ2-5; TCRdb returns TRBD1, unconfirmable since there is no DNA. The germline gives CDR1 MDHEN, CDR2 SYDVKM. The CDR3 sequence is 12 residues long. CDR3 loop: CATTGTQETQYF.

CDR3 sequence: CSAPLLDYNEQFF. This rearrangement joins TRBV29-1 to TRBJ2-1. This CDR3 comprises 13 residues. The germline V gene has CDR1 SQVTM and CDR2 ANQGSEA.

The genes are TRBV5-5 and TRBJ1-4; the TRBD1 assignment by TCRdb is unverifiable without DNA. The CDR3 sequence is 15 residues long. The germline V gene has CDR1 SGHKS and CDR2 YYEKEE (reference sequence). This CDR3 reads CASSLEKTGREKLFF.

The chain recombines TRBV7-2 with TRBJ2-4. The CDR3 runs to 18 residues. Looked up from germline, CDR1 is SGHTA and CDR2 is FQGNSA. The CDR3 region is CASSLAERVDLAKNMQYF.